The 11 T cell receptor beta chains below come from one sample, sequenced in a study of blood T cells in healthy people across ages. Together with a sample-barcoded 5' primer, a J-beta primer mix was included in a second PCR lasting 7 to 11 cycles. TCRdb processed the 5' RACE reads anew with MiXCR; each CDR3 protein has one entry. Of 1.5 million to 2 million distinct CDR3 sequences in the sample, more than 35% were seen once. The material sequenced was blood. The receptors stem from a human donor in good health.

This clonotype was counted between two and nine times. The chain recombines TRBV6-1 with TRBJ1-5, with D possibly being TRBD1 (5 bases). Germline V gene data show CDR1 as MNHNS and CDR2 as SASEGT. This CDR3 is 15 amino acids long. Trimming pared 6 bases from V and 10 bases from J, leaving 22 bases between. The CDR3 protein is CASSEVPGQMFPQHF. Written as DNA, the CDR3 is TGTGCCAGCAGCGAGGTTCCAGGGCAAATGTTTCCCCAGCATTTT.

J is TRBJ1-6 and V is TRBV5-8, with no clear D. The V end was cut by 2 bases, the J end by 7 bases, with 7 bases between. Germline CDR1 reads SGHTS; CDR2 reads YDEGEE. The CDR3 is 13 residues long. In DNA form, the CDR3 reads TGTGCCAGCAGCTTACGGCAGAATTCACCCCTCCACTTT. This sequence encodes CASSLRQNSPLHF.

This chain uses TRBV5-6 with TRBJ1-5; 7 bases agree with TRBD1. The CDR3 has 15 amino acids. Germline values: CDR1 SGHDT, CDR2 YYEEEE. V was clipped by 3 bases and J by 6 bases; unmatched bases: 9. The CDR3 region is CASSSARQGGQPQHF. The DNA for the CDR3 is TGTGCCAGCAGCTCAGCTAGACAGGGCGGTCAGCCCCAGCATTTT.

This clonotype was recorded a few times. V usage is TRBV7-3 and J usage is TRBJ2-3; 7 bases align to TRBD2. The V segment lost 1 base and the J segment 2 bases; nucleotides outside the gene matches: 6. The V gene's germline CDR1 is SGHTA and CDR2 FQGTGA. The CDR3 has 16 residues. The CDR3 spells CASSLMFGGNTDTQYF. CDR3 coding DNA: TGTGCCAGCAGCTTAATGTTCGGGGGGAACACAGATACGCAGTATTTT. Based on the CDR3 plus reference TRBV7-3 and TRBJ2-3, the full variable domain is GAGVSQTPSNKVTEKGKYVELRCDPISGHTALYWYRQSLGQGPEFLIYFQGTGAADDSGLPNDRFFAVRPEGSVSTLKIQRTERGDSAVYLCASSLMFGGNTDTQYFGPGTRLTVL.

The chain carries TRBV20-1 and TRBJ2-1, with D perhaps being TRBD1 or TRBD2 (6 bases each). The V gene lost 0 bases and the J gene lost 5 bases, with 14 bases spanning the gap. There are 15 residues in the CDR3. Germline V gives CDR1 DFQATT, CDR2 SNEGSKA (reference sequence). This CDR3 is CSARDWRGVDNEQFF. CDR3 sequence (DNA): TGCAGTGCTAGAGATTGGAGGGGGGTAGACAATGAGCAGTTCTTC.

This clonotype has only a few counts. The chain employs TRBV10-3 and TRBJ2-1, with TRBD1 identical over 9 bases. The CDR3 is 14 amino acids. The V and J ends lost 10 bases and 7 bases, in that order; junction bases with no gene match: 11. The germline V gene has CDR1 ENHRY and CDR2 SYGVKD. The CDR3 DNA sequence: TGTGCCACCCTCGGACAGGGGCTTTGGAATGAGCAGTTCTTC. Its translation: CATLGQGLWNEQFF.

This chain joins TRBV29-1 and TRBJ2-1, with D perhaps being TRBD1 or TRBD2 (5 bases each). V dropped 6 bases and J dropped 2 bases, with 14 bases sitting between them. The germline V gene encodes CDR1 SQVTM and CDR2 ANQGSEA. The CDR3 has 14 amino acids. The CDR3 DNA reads TGCAGCGTGGACGGGACCCCCACCTACAATGAGCAGTTCTTC. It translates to CSVDGTPTYNEQFF.

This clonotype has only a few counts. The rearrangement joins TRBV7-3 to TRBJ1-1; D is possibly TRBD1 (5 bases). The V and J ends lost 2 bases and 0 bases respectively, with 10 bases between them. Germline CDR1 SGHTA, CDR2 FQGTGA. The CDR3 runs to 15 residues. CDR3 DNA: TGTGCCAGCAGCTTATTGGGGGGGATGAACACTGAAGCTTTCTTT. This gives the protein CASSLLGGMNTEAFF.

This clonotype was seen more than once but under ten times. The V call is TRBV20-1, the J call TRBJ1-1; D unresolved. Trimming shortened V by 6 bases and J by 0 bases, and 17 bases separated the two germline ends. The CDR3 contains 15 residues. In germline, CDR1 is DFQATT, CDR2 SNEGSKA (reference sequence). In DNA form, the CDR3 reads TGCAGTGCCATGAAAATCCAACCCATGAACACTGAAGCTTTCTTT. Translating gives CSAMKIQPMNTEAFF.

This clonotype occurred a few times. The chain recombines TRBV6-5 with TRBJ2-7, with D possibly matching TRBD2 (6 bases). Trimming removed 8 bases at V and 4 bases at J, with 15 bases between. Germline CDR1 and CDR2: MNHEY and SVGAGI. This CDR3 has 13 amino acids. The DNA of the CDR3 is TGTGCCAGCTCGACCGGGAGAGAATACGAGCAGTACTTC. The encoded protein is CASSTGREYEQYF.

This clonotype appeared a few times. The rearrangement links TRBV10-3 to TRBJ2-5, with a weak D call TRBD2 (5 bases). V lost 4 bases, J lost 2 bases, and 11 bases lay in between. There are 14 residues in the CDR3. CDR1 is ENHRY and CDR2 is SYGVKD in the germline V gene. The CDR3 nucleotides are TGTGCCATCAGTGGCTCACTAGGGCAAGAGACCCAGTACTTC. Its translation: CAISGSLGQETQYF.